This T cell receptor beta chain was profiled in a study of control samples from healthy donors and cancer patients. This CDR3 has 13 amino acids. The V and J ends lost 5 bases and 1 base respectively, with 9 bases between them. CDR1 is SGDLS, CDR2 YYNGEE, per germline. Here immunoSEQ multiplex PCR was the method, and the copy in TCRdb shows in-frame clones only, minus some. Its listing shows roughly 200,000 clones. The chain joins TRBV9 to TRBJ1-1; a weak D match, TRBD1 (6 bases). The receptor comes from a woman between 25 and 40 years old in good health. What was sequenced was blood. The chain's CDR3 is CASRDSPNTEAFF. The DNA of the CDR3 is TGTGCCAGCAGGGACAGCCCGAACACTGAAGCTTTCTTT.